Listed here is a single T cell receptor beta chain. Patients at the Seattle site were enrolled during active infection and followed longitudinally. The data originate from a study of blood T cell repertoires in COVID-19. In the study overall: The samples span acute and convalescent COVID-19 from the United States, Italy and Spain. The analysed material was cDNA or gDNA that came from T cells, B-cell-depleted T cells, or PBMCs.

Germline CDR1 is MDHEN and CDR2 is SYDVKM. This CDR3 has 17 residues. The ends lost 5 bases at V and 3 bases at J; junction bases unmatched: 11. In the original processing: Reference gene primer amplification gave estimated nucleated cell counts. Generated by immunoSEQ multiplex PCR, the TCRdb table keeps only in-frame clones and is missing some. The V and J calls and clone size come from that table; D and trimming were worked out from the DNA. The sample lists about 260,000 clones, over 70% occurring once. This TCR came from a woman in her seventies with COVID-19, enrolled during active disease. Sequencing used peripheral blood. This chain joins TRBV28 and TRBJ1-4; 8 positions agree with TRBD1. The CDR3 region is CASSQQGVNEANEKLFF. DNA of the CDR3: TGTGCCAGCAGTCAACAGGGGGTAAATGAGGCTAATGAAAAACTGTTTTTT.